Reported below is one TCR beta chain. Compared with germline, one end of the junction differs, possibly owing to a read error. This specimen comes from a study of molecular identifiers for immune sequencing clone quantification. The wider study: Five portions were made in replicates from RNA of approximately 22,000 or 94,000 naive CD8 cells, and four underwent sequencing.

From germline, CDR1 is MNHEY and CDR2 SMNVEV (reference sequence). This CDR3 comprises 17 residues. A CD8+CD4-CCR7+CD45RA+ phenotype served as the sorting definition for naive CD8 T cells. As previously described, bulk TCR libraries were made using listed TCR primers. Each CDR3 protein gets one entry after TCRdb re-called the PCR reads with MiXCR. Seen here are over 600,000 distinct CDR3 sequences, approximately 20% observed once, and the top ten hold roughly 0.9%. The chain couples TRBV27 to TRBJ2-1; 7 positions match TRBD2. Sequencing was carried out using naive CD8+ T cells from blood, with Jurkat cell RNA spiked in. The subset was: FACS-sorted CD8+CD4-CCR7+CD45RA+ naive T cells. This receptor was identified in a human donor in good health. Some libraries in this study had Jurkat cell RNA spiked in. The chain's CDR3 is CASSLLSPSGSYNGQFF. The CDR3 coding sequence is TGTGCCAGCAGCTTACTCTCCCCTAGCGGATCCTACAATGGGCAGTTCTTC.